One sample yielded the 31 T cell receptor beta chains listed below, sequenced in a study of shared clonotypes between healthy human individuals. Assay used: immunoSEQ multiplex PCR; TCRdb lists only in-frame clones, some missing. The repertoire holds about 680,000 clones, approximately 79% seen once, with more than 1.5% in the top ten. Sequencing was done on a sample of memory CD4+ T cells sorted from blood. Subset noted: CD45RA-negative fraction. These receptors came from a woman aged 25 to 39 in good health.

CDR3 sequence reads: CASSTARDRVFDTQYF. CDR3 sequence (DNA): TGTGCCAGTAGTACGGCCCGGGACAGGGTTTTCGATACGCAGTATTTT. The V and J genes are TRBV19 and TRBJ2-3; 9 bases agree with TRBD1. CDR3 length equals 16 residues. V lost 4 bases, J lost 6 bases, and 11 bases stayed unmatched. CDR1 is LNHDA, CDR2 SQIVND, per germline (reference sequence).

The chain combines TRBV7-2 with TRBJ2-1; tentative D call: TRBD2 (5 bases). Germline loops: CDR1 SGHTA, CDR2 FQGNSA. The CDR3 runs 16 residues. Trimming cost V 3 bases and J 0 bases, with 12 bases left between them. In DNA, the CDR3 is TGTGCCAGCAGCTTCTCTCGCGGGTACTCCTACAATGAGCAGTTCTTC. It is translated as CASSFSRGYSYNEQFF.

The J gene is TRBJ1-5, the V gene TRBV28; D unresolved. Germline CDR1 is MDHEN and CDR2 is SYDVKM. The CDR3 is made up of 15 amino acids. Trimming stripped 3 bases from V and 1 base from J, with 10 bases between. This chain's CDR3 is CASSFGGPSNQPQHF. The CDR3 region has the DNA TGTGCCAGCAGTTTTGGAGGGCCGAGCAATCAGCCCCAGCATTTT.

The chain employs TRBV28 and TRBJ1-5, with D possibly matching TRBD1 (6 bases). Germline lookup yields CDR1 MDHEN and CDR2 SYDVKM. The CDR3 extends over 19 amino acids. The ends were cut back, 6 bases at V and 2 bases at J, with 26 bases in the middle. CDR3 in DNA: TGTGCCAGCAGCCTCTTCTCCGGACAGCAAAGTATAGGCAATCAGCCCCAGCATTTT. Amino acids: CASSLFSGQQSIGNQPQHF. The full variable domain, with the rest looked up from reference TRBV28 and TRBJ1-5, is DVKVTQSSRYLVKRTGEKVFLECVQDMDHENMFWYRQDPGLGLRLIYFSYDVKMKEKGDIPEGYSVSREKKERFSLILESASTNQTSMYLCASSLFSGQQSIGNQPQHFGDGTRLSIL.

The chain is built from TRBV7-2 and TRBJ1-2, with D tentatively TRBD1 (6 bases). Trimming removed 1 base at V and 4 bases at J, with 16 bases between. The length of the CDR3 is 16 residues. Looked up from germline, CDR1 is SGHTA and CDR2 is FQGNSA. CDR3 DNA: TGTGCCAGCAGCTTAGAAGGGACGGGGGGCACCTATGGCTACACCTTC. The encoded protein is CASSLEGTGGTYGYTF.

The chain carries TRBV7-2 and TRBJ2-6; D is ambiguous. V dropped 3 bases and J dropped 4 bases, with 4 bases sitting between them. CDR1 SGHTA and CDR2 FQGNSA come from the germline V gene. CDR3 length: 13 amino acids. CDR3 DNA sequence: TGTGCCAGCAGCTTTGTGGGGGCCAACGTCCTGACTTTC. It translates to CASSFVGANVLTF.

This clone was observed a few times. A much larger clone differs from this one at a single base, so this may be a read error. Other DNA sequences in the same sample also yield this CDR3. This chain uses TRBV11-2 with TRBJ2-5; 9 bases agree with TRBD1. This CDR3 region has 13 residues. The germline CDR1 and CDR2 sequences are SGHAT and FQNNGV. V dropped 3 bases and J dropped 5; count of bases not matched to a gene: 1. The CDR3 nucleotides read TGTGCCAGCAGCTTCGGACAGGGGGAGACCCAGTACTTC. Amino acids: CASSFGQGETQYF.

The CDR3 reads CASSTERPISSYNEQFF. The CDR3 DNA reads TGCGCCAGCAGCACGGAACGGCCCATCAGCTCCTACAATGAGCAGTTCTTC. The J gene is TRBJ2-1, the V gene TRBV5-1; D unclear. Deletions cut 4 bases from V and 0 bases from J, with 17 bases between. The CDR3 covers 17 residues. Germline V lookup: CDR1 SGHRS, CDR2 YFSETQ.

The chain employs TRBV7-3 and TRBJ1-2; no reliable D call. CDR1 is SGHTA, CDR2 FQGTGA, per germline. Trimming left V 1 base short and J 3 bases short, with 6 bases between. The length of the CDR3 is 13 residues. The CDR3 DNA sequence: TGTGCCAGCAGCTTAAATCCCGACTATGGCTACACCTTC. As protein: CASSLNPDYGYTF.

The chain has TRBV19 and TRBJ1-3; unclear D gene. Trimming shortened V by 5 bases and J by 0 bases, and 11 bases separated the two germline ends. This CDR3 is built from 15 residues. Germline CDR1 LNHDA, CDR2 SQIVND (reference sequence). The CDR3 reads CASSSGRISGNTIYF. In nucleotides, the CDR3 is TGTGCCAGTAGTTCTGGACGCATCTCTGGAAACACCATATATTTT.

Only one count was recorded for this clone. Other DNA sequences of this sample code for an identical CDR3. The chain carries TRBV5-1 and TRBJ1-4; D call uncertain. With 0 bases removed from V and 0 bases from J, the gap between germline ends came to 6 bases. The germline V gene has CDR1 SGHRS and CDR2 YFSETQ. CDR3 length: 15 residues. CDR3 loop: CASSLVGATNEKLFF. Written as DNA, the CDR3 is TGCGCCAGCAGCTTGGTAGGAGCAACTAATGAAAAACTGTTTTTT.

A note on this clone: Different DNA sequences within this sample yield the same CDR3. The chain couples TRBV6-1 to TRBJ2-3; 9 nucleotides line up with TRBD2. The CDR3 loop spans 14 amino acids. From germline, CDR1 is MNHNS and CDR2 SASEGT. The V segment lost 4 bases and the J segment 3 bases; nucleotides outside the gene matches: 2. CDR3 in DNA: TGTGCCAGCAGTGTGGCGGGAGGGACAGATACGCAGTATTTT. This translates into CASSVAGGTDTQYF.

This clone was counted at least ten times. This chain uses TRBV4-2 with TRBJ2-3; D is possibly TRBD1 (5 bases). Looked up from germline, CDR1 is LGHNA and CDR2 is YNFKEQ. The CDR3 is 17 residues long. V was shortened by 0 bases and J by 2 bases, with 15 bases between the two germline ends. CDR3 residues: CASSQDAQGGNTDTQYF. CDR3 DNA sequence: TGTGCCAGCAGCCAAGACGCCCAGGGCGGAAACACAGATACGCAGTATTTT.

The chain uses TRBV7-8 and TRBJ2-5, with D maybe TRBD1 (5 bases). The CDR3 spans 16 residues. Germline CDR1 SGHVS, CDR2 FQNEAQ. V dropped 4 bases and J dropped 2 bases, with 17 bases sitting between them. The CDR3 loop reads CASSSKGPGKQETQYF. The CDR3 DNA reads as TGTGCCAGCAGCTCCAAAGGACCAGGGAAACAAGAGACCCAGTACTTC.

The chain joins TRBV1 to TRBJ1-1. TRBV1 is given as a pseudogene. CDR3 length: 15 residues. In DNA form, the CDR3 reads TGCACCAGCAGCCAAGGTCTTCCCGGGGCAACATGGGCTTTCTTT. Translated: CTSSQGLPGATWAFF.

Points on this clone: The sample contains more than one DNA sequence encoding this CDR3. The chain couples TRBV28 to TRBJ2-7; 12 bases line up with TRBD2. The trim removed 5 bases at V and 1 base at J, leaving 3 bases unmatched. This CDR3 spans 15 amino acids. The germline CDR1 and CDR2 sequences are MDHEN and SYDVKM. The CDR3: CASSRGTSGSYEQYF. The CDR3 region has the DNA TGTGCCAGCAGTCGTGGGACTAGCGGGTCCTACGAGCAGTACTTC.

The CDR3 reads CASSRSGTEAFF. The CDR3 DNA reads as TGTGCCAGCAGTCGTAGCGGCACTGAAGCTTTCTTT. The chain is built from TRBV28 and TRBJ1-1; D ambiguous. The CDR3 totals 12 residues. With 5 bases removed from V and 4 bases from J, the gap between germline ends came to 8 bases. Germline CDR1 and CDR2: MDHEN and SYDVKM. Full variable domain (rest looked up from reference TRBV28 and TRBJ1-1): DVKVTQSSRYLVKRTGEKVFLECVQDMDHENMFWYRQDPGLGLRLIYFSYDVKMKEKGDIPEGYSVSREKKERFSLILESASTNQTSMYLCASSRSGTEAFFGQGTRLTVV.

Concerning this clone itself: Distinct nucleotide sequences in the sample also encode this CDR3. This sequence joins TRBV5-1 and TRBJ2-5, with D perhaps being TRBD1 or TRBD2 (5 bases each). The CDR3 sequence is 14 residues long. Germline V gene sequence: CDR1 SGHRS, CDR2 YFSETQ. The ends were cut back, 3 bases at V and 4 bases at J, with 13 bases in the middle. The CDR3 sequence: CASSSGTAGETQYF. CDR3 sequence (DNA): TGCGCCAGCAGCTCCGGGACGGCGGGAGAGACCCAGTACTTC.

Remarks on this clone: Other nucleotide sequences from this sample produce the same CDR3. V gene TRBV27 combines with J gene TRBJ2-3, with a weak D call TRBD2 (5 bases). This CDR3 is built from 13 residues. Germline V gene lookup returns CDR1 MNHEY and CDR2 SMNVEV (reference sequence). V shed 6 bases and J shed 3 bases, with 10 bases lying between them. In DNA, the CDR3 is TGTGCCAGCAGCCCCCGGAGGACAGATACGCAGTATTTT. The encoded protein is CASSPRRTDTQYF.

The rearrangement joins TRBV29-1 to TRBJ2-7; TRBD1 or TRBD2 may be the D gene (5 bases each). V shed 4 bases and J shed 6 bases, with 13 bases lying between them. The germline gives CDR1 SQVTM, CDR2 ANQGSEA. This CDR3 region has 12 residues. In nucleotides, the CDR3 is TGCAGCGTTGTTTTCTTGGGACGCGAGCAGTACTTC. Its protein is CSVVFLGREQYF.

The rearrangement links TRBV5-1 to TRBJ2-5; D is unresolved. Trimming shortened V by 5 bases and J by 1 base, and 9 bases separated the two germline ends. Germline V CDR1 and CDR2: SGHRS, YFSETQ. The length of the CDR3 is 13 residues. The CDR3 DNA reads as TGCGCCAGCAGTGAGGCAGTCCAAGAGACCCAGTACTTC. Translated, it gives CASSEAVQETQYF.

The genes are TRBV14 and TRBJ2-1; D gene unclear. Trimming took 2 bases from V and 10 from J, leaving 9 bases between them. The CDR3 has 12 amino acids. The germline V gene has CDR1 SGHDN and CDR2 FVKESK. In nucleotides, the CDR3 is TGTGCCAGCAGCCAACCGCCGAGGGAGCAGTTCTTC. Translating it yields CASSQPPREQFF.

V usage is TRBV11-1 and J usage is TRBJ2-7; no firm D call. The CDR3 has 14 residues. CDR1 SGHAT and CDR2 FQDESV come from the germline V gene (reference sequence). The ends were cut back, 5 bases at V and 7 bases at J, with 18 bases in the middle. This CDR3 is CASSPSVPVWEQYF. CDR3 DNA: TGTGCCAGCAGCCCTTCCGTACCGGTTTGGGAGCAGTACTTC.

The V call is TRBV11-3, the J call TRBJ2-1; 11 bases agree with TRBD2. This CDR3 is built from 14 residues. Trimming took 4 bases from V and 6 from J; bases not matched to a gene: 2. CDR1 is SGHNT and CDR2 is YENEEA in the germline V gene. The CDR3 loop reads CASSWGTSGNEQFF. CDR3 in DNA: TGTGCCAGCAGCTGGGGGACTAGCGGCAATGAGCAGTTCTTC.

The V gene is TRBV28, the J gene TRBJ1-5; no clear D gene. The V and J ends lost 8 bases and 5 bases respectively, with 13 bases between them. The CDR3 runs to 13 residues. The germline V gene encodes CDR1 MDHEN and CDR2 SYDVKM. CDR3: CASDPLSYQPQHF. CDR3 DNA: TGTGCCAGCGACCCCCTTTCTTATCAGCCCCAGCATTTT.

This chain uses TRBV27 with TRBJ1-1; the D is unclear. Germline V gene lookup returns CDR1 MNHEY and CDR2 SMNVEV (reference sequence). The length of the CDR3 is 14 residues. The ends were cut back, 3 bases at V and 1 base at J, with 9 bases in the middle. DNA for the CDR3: TGTGCCAGCAGTTTTAACAGAGCGAACACTGAAGCTTTCTTT. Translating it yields CASSFNRANTEAFF.

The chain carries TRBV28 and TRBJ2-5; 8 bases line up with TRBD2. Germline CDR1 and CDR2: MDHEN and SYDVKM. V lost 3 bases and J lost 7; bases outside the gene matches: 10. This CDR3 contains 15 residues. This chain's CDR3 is CASSFLSGAQRTQYF. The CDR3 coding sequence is TGTGCCAGCAGTTTCCTTAGCGGGGCCCAGAGGACCCAGTACTTC.

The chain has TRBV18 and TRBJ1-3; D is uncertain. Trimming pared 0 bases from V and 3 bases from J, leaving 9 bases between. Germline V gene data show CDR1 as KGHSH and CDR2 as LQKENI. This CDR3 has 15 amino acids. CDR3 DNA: TGTGCCAGCTCACCACCCCCCGGGTATGGAAACACCATATATTTT. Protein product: CASSPPPGYGNTIYF.

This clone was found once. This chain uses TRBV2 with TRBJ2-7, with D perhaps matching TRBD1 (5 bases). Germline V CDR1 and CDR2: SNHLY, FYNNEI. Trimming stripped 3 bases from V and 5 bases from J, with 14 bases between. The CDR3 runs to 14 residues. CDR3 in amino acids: CASSDPTVSHEQYF. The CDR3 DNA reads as TGTGCCAGCAGTGACCCGACAGTTTCCCACGAGCAGTACTTC.

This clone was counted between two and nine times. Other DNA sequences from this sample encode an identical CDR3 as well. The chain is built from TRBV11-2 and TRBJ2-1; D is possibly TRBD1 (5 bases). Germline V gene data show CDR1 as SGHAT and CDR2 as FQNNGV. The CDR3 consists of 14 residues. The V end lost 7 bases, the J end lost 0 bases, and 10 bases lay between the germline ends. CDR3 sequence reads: CASTDRSSYNEQFF. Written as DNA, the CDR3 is TGTGCCAGCACAGACAGAAGCTCCTACAATGAGCAGTTCTTC.

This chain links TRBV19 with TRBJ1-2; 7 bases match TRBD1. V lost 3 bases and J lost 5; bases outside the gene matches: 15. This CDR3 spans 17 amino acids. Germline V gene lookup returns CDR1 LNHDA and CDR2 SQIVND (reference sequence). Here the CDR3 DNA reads TGTGCCAGTAGTATTCAACACTCTACGGACAGGTCATATGGCTACACCTTC. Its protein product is CASSIQHSTDRSYGYTF.